These 31 T cell receptor beta chains were sequenced from one sample in a study of beta chain features in type 1 diabetes. Study-wide points: For Type 1 diabetes patients, all four CD4+ subsets carried TCRB CDR3s that were moderately but significantly shorter.

These TCRs' antigens remain unknown. The isolated RNA, all of it, was reverse transcribed, so expressed TCRB transcripts were what got sequenced. This table comes from immunoSEQ multiplex PCR, and its TCRdb copy is limited to in-frame clones, with some not included. The sample has some 120,000 clones; roughly a sixth are singletons. Sequencing was performed on central memory CD4+ T cells from blood. The origin of the receptors is a man aged 18 to 35 with type 1 diabetes.

The chain couples TRBV4-2 to TRBJ2-2; 10 bases fit TRBD1. CDR3 size: 15 residues. J gave up 7 bases and V 4 bases, and 6 bases lay outside the gene matches. The germline CDR1 and CDR2 sequences are LGHNA and YNFKEQ. CDR3 amino acids: CASSLGTGVGGELFF. The CDR3 DNA is TGTGCCAGCAGCCTCGGGACAGGGGTCGGCGGGGAGCTGTTTTTT.

This clone appeared a few times. The rearrangement uses TRBV15 and TRBJ1-4; TRBD1 matches 7 bases. V was clipped by 1 base and J by 8 bases; unmatched bases: 7. Per the germline V gene, CDR1 is LNHNV and CDR2 is YYDKDF (reference sequence). The CDR3 is 15 amino acids. The CDR3 loop is CATSRAEGAREKLFF. CDR3 bases: TGTGCCACCAGCAGAGCGGAGGGGGCAAGGGAAAAACTGTTTTTT. Full variable domain (rest looked up from reference TRBV15 and TRBJ1-4): DAMVIQNPRYQVTQFGKPVTLSCSQTLNHNVMYWYQQKSSQAPKLLFHYYDKDFNNEADTPDNFQSRRPNTSFCFLDIRSPGLGDTAMYLCATSRAEGAREKLFFGSGTQLSVL.

This clone was observed a handful of times. The V and J genes are TRBV7-2 and TRBJ1-4, with D hard to call. Germline assignment: CDR1 SGHTA and CDR2 FQGNSA. This CDR3 region has 14 residues. The ends were cut back, 0 bases at V and 12 bases at J, with 14 bases in the middle. CDR3 sequence reads: CASSLAPLPPELFF. In nucleotides, the CDR3 is TGTGCCAGCAGCTTAGCCCCCCTCCCACCCGAACTGTTTTTT.

V is TRBV5-4 and J is TRBJ2-2; the match to TRBD2 covers 9 bases. This CDR3 comprises 16 residues. From germline, CDR1 is SGHNT and CDR2 YYREEE (reference sequence). V shed 0 bases, J shed 5 bases, and the junction held 5 bases outside the gene matches. CDR3 DNA: TGTGCCAGCAGCTTGGTAGCGGGGGCGGGGACCGGGGAGCTGTTTTTT. This sequence encodes CASSLVAGAGTGELFF.

The J gene is TRBJ1-2, the V gene TRBV7-9; D is uncertain. Per germline, CDR1 SEHNR and CDR2 FQNEAQ (reference sequence). The CDR3 totals 15 residues. Trimming left V 5 bases short and J 4 bases short, with 17 bases between. The CDR3 region has the DNA TGTGCCAGCAGCGACCGGACTTCTCGATTCTATGGCTACACCTTC. Amino acids: CASSDRTSRFYGYTF.

The V call is TRBV7-2, the J call TRBJ2-5, with D unresolved. This CDR3 comprises 11 residues. Germline V gene sequence: CDR1 SGHTA, CDR2 FQGNSA. V gave up 3 bases and J gave up 7 bases, with 6 bases separating them. The CDR3 is CASSFSATQYF. The CDR3 DNA sequence: TGTGCCAGCAGCTTTTCGGCGACCCAGTACTTC.

The rearrangement uses TRBV9 and TRBJ1-6; unclear D gene. In germline, CDR1 is SGDLS, CDR2 YYNGEE. This CDR3 is built from 13 residues. V lost 1 base to trimming and J lost 6 bases, with 5 bases between them. The CDR3 spells CASSVYGNSPLHF. The DNA of the CDR3 is TGTGCCAGCAGCGTATATGGTAATTCACCCCTCCACTTT.

This clone showed up just a few times. This chain connects TRBV7-9 to TRBJ2-3, with a tentative D call TRBD1 (6 bases). In germline, CDR1 is SEHNR, CDR2 FQNEAQ (reference sequence). This CDR3 spans 17 amino acids. V dropped 6 bases and J dropped 4 bases, with 23 bases sitting between them. DNA of the CDR3: TGTGCCAGCAGAACTCCCAACCCCAGGGGCGGCTCAGATACGCAGTATTTT. It yields the protein CASRTPNPRGGSDTQYF.

The chain joins TRBV18 to TRBJ2-3; tentative D call: TRBD2 (5 bases). Trimming took 0 bases from V and 4 from J, leaving 11 bases between them. There are 15 residues in the CDR3. Germline-derived CDR1 and CDR2 are KGHSH and LQKENI. The CDR3 nucleotides read TGTGCCAGCTCACCACCAGGCGACGGGGCAGATACGCAGTATTTT. Translated, it gives CASSPPGDGADTQYF.

This clone was picked up a small number of times. The chain recombines TRBV5-1 with TRBJ1-5; D unclear. Germline values: CDR1 SGHRS, CDR2 YFSETQ. The CDR3 totals 15 residues. Trimming shortened V by 0 bases and J by 4 bases, and 11 bases separated the two germline ends. The CDR3 DNA sequence: TGCGCCAGCAGCTTGGGCCCAGGTGGTAATCAGCCCCAGCATTTT. Encoded protein: CASSLGPGGNQPQHF. Filled out from reference TRBV5-1 and TRBJ1-5, the complete variable domain reads KAGVTQTPRYLIKTRGQQVTLSCSPISGHRSVSWYQQTPGQGLQFLFEYFSETQRNKGNFPGRFSGRQFSNSRSEMNVSTLELGDSALYLCASSLGPGGNQPQHFGDGTRLSIL.

This clone was seen repeatedly, ten times or more. The chain uses TRBV18 and TRBJ1-1, with D perhaps matching TRBD1 (6 bases). The germline CDR1 and CDR2 sequences are KGHSH and LQKENI. Between the trimmed V and J ends, which lost 2 bases and 1 base, there was a span of 17 bases. The CDR3 is 17 residues long. This chain's CDR3 is CASSPAGRQVKNTEAFF. The DNA for the CDR3 is TGTGCCAGCTCACCAGCGGGGCGACAGGTGAAGAACACTGAAGCTTTCTTT. The full variable domain, in which reference TRBV18 and TRBJ1-1 provide the parts outside the CDR3, is NAGVMQNPRHLVRRRGQEARLRCSPMKGHSHVYWYRQLPEEGLKFMVYLQKENIIDESGMPKERFSAEFPKEGPSILRIQQVVRGDSAAYFCASSPAGRQVKNTEAFFGQGTRLTVV.

The chain links TRBV5-1 to TRBJ2-3, with D perhaps being TRBD1 or TRBD2 (5 bases each). The CDR3 loop spans 17 amino acids. Deletions cut 4 bases from V and 2 bases from J, with 20 bases between. The V gene's germline CDR1 is SGHRS and CDR2 YFSETQ. In DNA form, the CDR3 reads TGCGCCAGCAGCAGTGCTCGGGACCAAAAGGCCACAGATACGCAGTATTTT. Its protein product is CASSSARDQKATDTQYF.

This clone was observed a few times. The gene calls are TRBV15 and TRBJ2-3; D may be TRBD2 (7 bases). V was shortened by 1 base and J by 2 bases, with 13 bases between the two germline ends. Germline V lookup: CDR1 LNHNV, CDR2 YYDKDF (reference sequence). This CDR3 is built from 16 residues. The CDR3, as DNA: TGTGCCACCAGCAGAGTTGGGGGGGCCTTCACAGATACGCAGTATTTT. Its translation is CATSRVGGAFTDTQYF.

V is TRBV19 and J is TRBJ2-1; D is perhaps TRBD2 (6 bases). Germline loops: CDR1 LNHDA, CDR2 SQIVND (reference sequence). This CDR3 spans 16 amino acids. V lost 3 bases and J 0 bases, leaving 12 bases between the germline ends. CDR3 DNA sequence: TGTGCCAGTAGTATCTTTGGTAGCGGCTCCTACAATGAGCAGTTCTTC. Protein sequence: CASSIFGSGSYNEQFF.

The sample holds one count of this clone. The genes are TRBV5-1 and TRBJ1-6, with 7 bases identical to TRBD1. Losses at the gene ends were 4 bases for V and 9 bases for J; bases not matched to a gene: 7. The CDR3 consists of 14 residues. CDR1 is SGHRS and CDR2 is YFSETQ in the germline V gene. The CDR3 reads CASSMGQLGSPLHF. CDR3 nucleotide sequence: TGCGCCAGCAGCATGGGACAGCTGGGTTCACCCCTCCACTTT.

The V and J genes are TRBV7-2 and TRBJ2-7; 7 bases match TRBD1. This CDR3 is 15 amino acids long. The germline V gene has CDR1 SGHTA and CDR2 FQGNSA. Trimming cost V 5 bases and J 3 bases; bases outside gene matches: 10. CDR3: CASSVTGVSNYEQYF. The CDR3 DNA follows: TGTGCCAGCAGCGTAACAGGGGTTTCCAACTACGAGCAGTACTTC. Supplemented by reference TRBV7-2 and TRBJ2-7, the full variable domain reads GAGVSQSPSNKVTEKGKDVELRCDPISGHTALYWYRQSLGQGLEFLIYFQGNSAPDKSGLPSDRFSAERTGGSVSTLTIQRTQQEDSAVYLCASSVTGVSNYEQYFGPGTRLTVT.

The J gene is TRBJ2-7, the V gene TRBV2; D might be TRBD2 (5 bases). This CDR3 comprises 13 residues. The V and J ends lost 7 bases and 3 bases respectively, with 13 bases between them. Germline CDR1 and CDR2: SNHLY and FYNNEI. CDR3 sequence reads: CASTVVRGYEQYF. The CDR3 DNA reads as TGTGCCAGCACCGTAGTACGGGGCTACGAGCAGTACTTC.

This clone was counted at least ten times. Within the sample, other DNA sequences also encode this same CDR3. The rearrangement joins TRBV18 to TRBJ2-5, with D unclear. CDR3 length: 14 amino acids. V was shortened by 0 bases and J by 5 bases, with 10 bases between the two germline ends. Germline V gene data show CDR1 as KGHSH and CDR2 as LQKENI. Here the CDR3 reads CASSPPARAETQYF. CDR3 bases: TGTGCCAGCTCACCACCGGCTCGGGCGGAGACCCAGTACTTC.

The rearrangement uses TRBV4-2 and TRBJ2-2, with D possibly matching TRBD1 (6 bases). V lost 9 bases, J lost 5 bases, and 16 bases lay in between. CDR3 length equals 14 residues. Germline assignment: CDR1 LGHNA and CDR2 YNFKEQ. The CDR3 is CASSPGHGTGELFF. The CDR3 nucleotides read TGTGCCAGTTCGCCGGGACACGGGACCGGGGAGCTGTTTTTT.

This clone came up a few times. The rearrangement joins TRBV29-1 to TRBJ2-5; 9 bases fit TRBD1. The CDR3 totals 12 residues. Germline trimming cut 6 bases from V and 5 bases from J; bases unmatched to any gene: 4. The germline gives CDR1 SQVTM, CDR2 ANQGSEA. The CDR3 spells CSVGQGSETQYF. The CDR3 nucleotides read TGCAGCGTGGGACAGGGTTCGGAGACCCAGTACTTC.

The chain joins TRBV6-1 to TRBJ2-5; D is perhaps TRBD2 (5 bases). Germline lookup yields CDR1 MNHNS and CDR2 SASEGT. The CDR3 is 13 residues long. With 4 bases removed from V and 4 bases from J, the gap between germline ends came to 10 bases. CDR3 nucleotide sequence: TGTGCCAGCAGTGTGTTGGGGAGAGAGACCCAGTACTTC. Protein sequence: CASSVLGRETQYF.

This clone was counted between two and nine times. The chain carries TRBV18 and TRBJ1-2; the D is unclear. The CDR3 has 15 residues. From germline, CDR1 is KGHSH and CDR2 LQKENI. V shed 1 base and J shed 2 bases, with 11 bases lying between them. This CDR3 reads CASSPRQDPNYGYTF. The CDR3 coding sequence is TGTGCCAGCTCACCACGGCAGGATCCCAACTATGGCTACACCTTC.

This clone was seen ten or more times. This chain links TRBV2 with TRBJ2-3; TRBD2 aligns across 10 bases. The germline gives CDR1 SNHLY, CDR2 FYNNEI. The J segment lost 2 bases and the V segment lost 5 bases, leaving 4 bases of the junction unmatched. The CDR3 is 15 amino acids. In nucleotides, the CDR3 is TGTGCCAGCAGTCCCGGGACTAGCGTCACAGATACGCAGTATTTT. It translates to CASSPGTSVTDTQYF.

The chain employs TRBV6-1 and TRBJ1-2; D is unresolved. Germline V gives CDR1 MNHNS, CDR2 SASEGT. The CDR3 loop spans 14 amino acids. V shed 6 bases and J shed 2 bases, with 13 bases lying between them. In DNA form, the CDR3 reads TGTGCCAGCAGCGAGTCTCAGTTGAACTATGGCTACACCTTC. Protein sequence: CASSESQLNYGYTF.

This clone was counted at least ten times. The genes are TRBV29-1 and TRBJ2-3, with TRBD2 identical over 16 bases. The CDR3 has 16 amino acids. V lost 4 bases, J lost 3 bases, and 4 bases stayed unmatched. Germline V gene sequence: CDR1 SQVTM, CDR2 ANQGSEA. The DNA of the CDR3 is TGCAGCGTTGTAGGGACTAGCGGGAGGGGAACAGATACGCAGTATTTT. The encoded protein is CSVVGTSGRGTDTQYF.

This chain joins TRBV6-5 and TRBJ2-7, with D possibly being TRBD1 (6 bases). Germline V lookup: CDR1 MNHEY, CDR2 SVGAGI. V dropped 2 bases and J dropped 1 base, with 15 bases sitting between them. This CDR3 has 16 residues. CDR3 residues: CASSYLRDKYSYEQYF. DNA of the CDR3: TGTGCCAGCAGTTACCTCCGGGACAAATATTCCTACGAGCAGTACTTC.

A word on this clone: A read error may explain this, as a much larger clone is one base away. The chain links TRBV6-6 to TRBJ2-5; D gene ambiguous. The V end was cut by 5 bases, the J end by 5 bases, with 9 bases between. The length of the CDR3 is 12 residues. CDR1 MNHNY and CDR2 SVGAGI come from the germline V gene (reference sequence). The chain's CDR3 is CASSTAAETQYF. The CDR3 DNA reads TGTGCCAGCAGTACTGCGGCTGAGACCCAGTACTTC.

V is TRBV7-3 and J is TRBJ2-3; D is unresolved. CDR3 size: 17 residues. Between the trimmed V and J ends, which lost 2 bases and 0 bases, there was a span of 15 bases. CDR1 is SGHTA and CDR2 is FQGTGA in the germline V gene. Here the CDR3 DNA reads TGTGCCAGCAGCTTAGGTTCGGAAATCTTTAGCACAGATACGCAGTATTTT. Translating it yields CASSLGSEIFSTDTQYF.

The rearrangement uses TRBV29-1 and TRBJ2-5; the D is unclear. The CDR3 has 12 amino acids. The V end was cut by 7 bases, the J end by 3 bases, with 12 bases between. Per germline, CDR1 SQVTM and CDR2 ANQGSEA. The CDR3 DNA is TGCAGCGCCACTCAAGGTGAAGAGACCCAGTACTTC. This codes for CSATQGEETQYF.

There are a few counts of this clone. The chain is built from TRBV10-3 and TRBJ1-1, with D perhaps matching TRBD1 (6 bases). V lost 6 bases to trimming and J lost 1 base, with 12 bases between them. The CDR3 sequence is 14 residues long. Germline CDR1 is ENHRY and CDR2 is SYGVKD. The CDR3 DNA is TGTGCCATCAGGGTAGGGGGACCGAACACTGAAGCTTTCTTT. Amino acid sequence: CAIRVGGPNTEAFF.

The J gene is TRBJ1-5, the V gene TRBV7-2; no reliable D call. V was cut by 4 bases and J by 5 bases, with 9 bases left in between. The V gene's germline CDR1 is SGHTA and CDR2 FQGNSA. This CDR3 has 13 residues. CDR3 nucleotide sequence: TGTGCCAGCAGCTCATCTCGGGATCAGCCCCAGCATTTT. It yields the protein CASSSSRDQPQHF.